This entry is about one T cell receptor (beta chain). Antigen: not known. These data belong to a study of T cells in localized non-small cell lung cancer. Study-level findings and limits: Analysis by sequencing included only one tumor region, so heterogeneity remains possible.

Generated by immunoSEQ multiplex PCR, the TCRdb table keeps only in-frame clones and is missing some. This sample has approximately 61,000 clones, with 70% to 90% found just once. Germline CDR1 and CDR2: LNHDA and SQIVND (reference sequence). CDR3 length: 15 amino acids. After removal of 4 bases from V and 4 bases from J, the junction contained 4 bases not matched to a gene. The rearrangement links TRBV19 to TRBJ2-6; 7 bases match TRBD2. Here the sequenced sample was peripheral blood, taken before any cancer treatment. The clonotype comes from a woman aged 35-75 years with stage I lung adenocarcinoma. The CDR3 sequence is CASSTGGSGANVLTF. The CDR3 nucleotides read TGTGCCAGTAGTACCGGGGGGTCAGGGGCCAACGTCCTGACTTTC.